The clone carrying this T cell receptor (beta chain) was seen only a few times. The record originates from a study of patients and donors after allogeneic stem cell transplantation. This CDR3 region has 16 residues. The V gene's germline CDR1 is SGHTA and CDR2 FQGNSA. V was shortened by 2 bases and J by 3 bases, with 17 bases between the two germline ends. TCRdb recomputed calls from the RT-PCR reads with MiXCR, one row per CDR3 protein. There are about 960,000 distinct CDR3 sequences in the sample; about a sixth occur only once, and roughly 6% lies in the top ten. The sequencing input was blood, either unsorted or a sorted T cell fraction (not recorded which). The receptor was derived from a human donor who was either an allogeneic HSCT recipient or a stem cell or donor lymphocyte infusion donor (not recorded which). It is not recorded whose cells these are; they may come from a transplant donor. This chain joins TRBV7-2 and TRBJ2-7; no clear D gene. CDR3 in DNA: TGTGCCAGCAGCTTAAGGTCAGGCTACCCCATCTACGAGCAGTACTTC. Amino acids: CASSLRSGYPIYEQYF.